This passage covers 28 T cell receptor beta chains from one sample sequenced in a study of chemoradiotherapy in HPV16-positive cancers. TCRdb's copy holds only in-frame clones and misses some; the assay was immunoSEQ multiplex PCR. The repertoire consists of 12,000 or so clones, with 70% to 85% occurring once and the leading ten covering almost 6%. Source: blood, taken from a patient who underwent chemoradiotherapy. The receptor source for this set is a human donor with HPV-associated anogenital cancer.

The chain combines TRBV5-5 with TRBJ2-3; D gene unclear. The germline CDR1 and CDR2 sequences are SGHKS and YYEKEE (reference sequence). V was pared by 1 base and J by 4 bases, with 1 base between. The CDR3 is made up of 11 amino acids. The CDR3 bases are TGTGCCAGCAGCTTGCCAGATACGCAGTATTTT. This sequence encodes CASSLPDTQYF.

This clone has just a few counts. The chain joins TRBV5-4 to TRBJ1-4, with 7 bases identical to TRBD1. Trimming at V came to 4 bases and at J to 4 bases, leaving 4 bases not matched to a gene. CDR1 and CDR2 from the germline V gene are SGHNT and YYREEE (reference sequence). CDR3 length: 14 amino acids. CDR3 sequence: CASSEGTVNEKLFF. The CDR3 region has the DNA TGTGCCAGCAGCGAAGGGACAGTTAATGAAAAACTGTTTTTT.

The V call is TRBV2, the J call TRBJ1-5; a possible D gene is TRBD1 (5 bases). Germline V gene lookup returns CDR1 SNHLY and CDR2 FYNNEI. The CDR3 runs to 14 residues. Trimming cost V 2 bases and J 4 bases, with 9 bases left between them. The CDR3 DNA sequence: TGTGCCAGCAGTGAACTCGGGGGGAATCAGCCCCAGCATTTT. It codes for CASSELGGNQPQHF.

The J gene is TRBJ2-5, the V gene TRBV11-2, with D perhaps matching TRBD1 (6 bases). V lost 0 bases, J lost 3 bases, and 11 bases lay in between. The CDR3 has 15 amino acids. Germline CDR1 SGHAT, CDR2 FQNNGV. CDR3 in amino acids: CASSLDLRTEETQYF. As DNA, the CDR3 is TGTGCCAGCAGCTTAGATCTTAGGACAGAAGAGACCCAGTACTTC.

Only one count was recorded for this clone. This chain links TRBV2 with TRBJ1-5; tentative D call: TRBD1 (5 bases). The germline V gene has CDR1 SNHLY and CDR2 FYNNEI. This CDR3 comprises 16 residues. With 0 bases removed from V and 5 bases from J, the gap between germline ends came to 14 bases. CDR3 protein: CASSEASGTIHQPQHF. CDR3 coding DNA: TGTGCCAGCAGTGAAGCCAGTGGGACCATACATCAGCCCCAGCATTTT. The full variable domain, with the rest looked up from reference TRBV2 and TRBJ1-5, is EPEVTQTPSHQVTQMGQEVILRCVPISNHLYFYWYRQILGQKVEFLVSFYNNEISEKSEIFDDQFSVERPDGSNFTLKIRSTKLEDSAMYFCASSEASGTIHQPQHFGDGTRLSIL.

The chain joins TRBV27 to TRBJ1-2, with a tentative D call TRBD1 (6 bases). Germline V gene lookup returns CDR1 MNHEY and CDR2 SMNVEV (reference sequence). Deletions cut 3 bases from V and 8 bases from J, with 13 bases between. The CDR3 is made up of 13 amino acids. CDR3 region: CASSFRGGEGYTF. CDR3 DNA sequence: TGTGCCAGCAGTTTTAGAGGGGGTGAGGGCTACACCTTC.

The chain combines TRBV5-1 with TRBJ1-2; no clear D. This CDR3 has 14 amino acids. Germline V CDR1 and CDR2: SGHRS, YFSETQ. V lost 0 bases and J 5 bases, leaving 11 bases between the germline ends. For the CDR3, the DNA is TGCGCCAGCAGCTTGGGCCGGGCGGAGTATGGCTACACCTTC. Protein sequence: CASSLGRAEYGYTF.

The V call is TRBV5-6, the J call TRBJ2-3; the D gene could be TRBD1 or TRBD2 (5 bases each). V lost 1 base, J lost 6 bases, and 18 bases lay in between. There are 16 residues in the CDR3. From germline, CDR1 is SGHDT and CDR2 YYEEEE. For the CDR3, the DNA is TGTGCCAGCAGCTTGCTGGGACCCTCCTCCAGGGATACGCAGTATTTT. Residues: CASSLLGPSSRDTQYF.

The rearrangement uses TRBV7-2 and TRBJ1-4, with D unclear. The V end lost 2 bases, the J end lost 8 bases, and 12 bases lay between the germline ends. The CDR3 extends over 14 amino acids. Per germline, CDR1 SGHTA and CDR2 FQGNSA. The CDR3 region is CASSLSEGREKLFF. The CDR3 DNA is TGTGCCAGCAGCTTATCGGAAGGTCGGGAAAAACTGTTTTTT.

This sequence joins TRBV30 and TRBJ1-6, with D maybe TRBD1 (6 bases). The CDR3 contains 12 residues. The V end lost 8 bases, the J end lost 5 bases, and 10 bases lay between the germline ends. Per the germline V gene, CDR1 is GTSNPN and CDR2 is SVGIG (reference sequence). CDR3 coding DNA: TGTGCCCTACAGGGAAATAATTCACCCCTCCACTTT. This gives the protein CALQGNNSPLHF. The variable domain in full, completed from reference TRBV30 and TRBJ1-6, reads SQTIHQWPATLVQPVGSPLSLECTVEGTSNPNLYWYRQAAGRGLQLLFYSVGIGQISSEVPQNLSASRPQDRQFILSSKKLLLSDSGFYLCALQGNNSPLHFGNGTRLTVT.

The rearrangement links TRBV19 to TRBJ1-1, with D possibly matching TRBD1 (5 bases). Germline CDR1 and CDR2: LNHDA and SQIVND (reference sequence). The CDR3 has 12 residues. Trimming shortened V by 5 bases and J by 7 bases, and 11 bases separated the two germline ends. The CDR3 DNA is TGTGCCAGTAGTTTCGCGGGGGGTGAAGCTTTCTTT. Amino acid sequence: CASSFAGGEAFF. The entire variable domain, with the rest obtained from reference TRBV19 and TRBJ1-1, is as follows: DGGITQSPKYLFRKEGQNVTLSCEQNLNHDAMYWYRQDPGQGLRLIYYSQIVNDFQKGDIAEGYSVSREKKESFPLTVTSAQKNPTAFYLCASSFAGGEAFFGQGTRLTVV.

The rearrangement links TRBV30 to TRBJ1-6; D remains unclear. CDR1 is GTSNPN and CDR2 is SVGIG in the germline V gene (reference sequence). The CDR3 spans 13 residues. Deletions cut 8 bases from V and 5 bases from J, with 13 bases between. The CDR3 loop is CAGMTRDNSPLHF. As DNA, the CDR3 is TGTGCCGGCATGACTCGGGATAATTCACCCCTCCACTTT.

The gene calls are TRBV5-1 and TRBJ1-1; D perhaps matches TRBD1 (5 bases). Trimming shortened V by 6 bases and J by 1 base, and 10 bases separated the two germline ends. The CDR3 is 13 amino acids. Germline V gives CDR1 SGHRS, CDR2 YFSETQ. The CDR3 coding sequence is TGCGCCAGCACCTTTGGGGGGAACACTGAAGCTTTCTTT. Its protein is CASTFGGNTEAFF.

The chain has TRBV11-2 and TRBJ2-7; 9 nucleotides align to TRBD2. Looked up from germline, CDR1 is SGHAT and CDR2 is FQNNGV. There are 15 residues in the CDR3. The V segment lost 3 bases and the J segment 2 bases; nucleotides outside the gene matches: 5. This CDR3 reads CASSFQLAGTYEQYF. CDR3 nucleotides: TGTGCCAGCAGCTTTCAGCTAGCGGGGACCTACGAGCAGTACTTC.

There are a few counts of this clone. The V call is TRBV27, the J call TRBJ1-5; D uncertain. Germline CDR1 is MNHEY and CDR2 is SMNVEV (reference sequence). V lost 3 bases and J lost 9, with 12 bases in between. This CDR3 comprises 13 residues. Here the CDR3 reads CASSFNTGGPQHF. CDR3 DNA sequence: TGTGCCAGCAGTTTTAATACGGGTGGGCCCCAGCATTTT.

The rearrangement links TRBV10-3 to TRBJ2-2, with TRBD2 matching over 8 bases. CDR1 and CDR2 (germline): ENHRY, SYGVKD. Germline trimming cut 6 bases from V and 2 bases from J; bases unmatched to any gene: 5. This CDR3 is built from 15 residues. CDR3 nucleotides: TGTGCCATCAGGCCGGGGGGGGGCAACACCGGGGAGCTGTTTTTT. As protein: CAIRPGGGNTGELFF.

The DNA for the CDR3 is TGTGCCAGCAGCTTAGGGACTAGTGACAATGAGCAGTTCTTC. Its translation is CASSLGTSDNEQFF. The chain combines TRBV7-9 with TRBJ2-1; 7 nucleotides align to TRBD2. This CDR3 contains 14 residues. Germline-derived CDR1 and CDR2 are SEHNR and FQNEAQ (reference sequence). The V gene end was trimmed by 1 base and the J gene end by 5 bases; junction bases not matched to a gene: 2.

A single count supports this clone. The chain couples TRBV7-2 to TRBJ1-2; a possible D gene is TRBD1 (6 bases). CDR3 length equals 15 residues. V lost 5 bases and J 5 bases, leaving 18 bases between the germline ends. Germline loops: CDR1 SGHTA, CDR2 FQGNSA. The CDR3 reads CASSPLNREWYGYTF. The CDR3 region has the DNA TGTGCCAGCAGCCCCCTCAACAGGGAGTGGTATGGCTACACCTTC.

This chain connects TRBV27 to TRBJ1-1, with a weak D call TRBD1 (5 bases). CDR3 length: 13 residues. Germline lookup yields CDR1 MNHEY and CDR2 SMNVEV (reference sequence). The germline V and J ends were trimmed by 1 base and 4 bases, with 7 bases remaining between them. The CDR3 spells CASSLYRSTEAFF. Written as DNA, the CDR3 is TGTGCCAGCAGTTTATACAGGAGCACTGAAGCTTTCTTT.

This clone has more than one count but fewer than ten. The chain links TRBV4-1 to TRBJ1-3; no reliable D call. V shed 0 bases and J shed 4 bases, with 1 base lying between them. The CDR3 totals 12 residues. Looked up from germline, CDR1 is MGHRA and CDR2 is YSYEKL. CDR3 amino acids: CASSQEGNTIYF. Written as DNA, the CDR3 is TGCGCCAGCAGCCAAGAGGGAAACACCATATATTTT.

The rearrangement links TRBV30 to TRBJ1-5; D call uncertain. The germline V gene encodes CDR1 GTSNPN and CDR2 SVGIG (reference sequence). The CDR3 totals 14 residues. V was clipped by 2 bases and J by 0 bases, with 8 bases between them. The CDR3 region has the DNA TGTGCCTGGAGTACCGGTGGTAGCAATCAGCCCCAGCATTTT. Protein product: CAWSTGGSNQPQHF.

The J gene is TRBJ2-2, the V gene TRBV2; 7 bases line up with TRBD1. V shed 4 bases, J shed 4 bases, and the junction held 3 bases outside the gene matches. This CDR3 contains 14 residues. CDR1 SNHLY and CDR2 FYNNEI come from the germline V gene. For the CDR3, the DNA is TGTGCCAGCAGTGTATACAGGGGCACCGGGGAGCTGTTTTTT. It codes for CASSVYRGTGELFF.

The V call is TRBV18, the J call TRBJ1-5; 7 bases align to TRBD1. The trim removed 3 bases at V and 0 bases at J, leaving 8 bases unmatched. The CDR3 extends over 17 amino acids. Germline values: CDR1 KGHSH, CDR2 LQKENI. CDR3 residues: CASSPRPTGHSNQPQHF. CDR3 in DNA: TGTGCCAGCTCACCGCGGCCGACAGGGCATAGCAATCAGCCCCAGCATTTT. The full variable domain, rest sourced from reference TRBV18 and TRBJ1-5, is NAGVMQNPRHLVRRRGQEARLRCSPMKGHSHVYWYRQLPEEGLKFMVYLQKENIIDESGMPKERFSAEFPKEGPSILRIQQVVRGDSAAYFCASSPRPTGHSNQPQHFGDGTRLSIL.

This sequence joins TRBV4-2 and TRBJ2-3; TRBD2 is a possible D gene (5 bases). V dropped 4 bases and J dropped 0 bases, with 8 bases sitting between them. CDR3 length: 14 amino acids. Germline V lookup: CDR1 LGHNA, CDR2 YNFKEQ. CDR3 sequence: CASSRRASTDTQYF. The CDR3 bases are TGTGCCAGCAGCCGGCGGGCGAGCACAGATACGCAGTATTTT.

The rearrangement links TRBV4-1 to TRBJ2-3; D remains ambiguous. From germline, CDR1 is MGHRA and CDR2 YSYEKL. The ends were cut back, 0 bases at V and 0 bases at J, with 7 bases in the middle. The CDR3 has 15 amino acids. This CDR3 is CASSQERPSTDTQYF. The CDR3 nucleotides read TGCGCCAGCAGCCAAGAAAGACCTAGCACAGATACGCAGTATTTT.

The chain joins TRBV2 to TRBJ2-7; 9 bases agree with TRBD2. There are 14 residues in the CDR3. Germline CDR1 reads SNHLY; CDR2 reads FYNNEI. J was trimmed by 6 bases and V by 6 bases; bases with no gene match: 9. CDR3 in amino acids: CASRPQAGGGEQYF. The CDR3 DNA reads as TGTGCCAGCAGACCCCAAGCGGGGGGTGGCGAGCAGTACTTC.

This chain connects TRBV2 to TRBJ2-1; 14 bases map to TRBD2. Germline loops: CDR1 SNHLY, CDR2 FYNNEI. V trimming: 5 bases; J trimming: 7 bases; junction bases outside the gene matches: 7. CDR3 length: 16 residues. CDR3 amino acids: CASSPGLAGGVNEQFF. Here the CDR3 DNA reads TGTGCCAGCAGTCCTGGACTAGCGGGGGGAGTGAATGAGCAGTTCTTC. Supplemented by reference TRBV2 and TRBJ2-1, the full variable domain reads EPEVTQTPSHQVTQMGQEVILRCVPISNHLYFYWYRQILGQKVEFLVSFYNNEISEKSEIFDDQFSVERPDGSNFTLKIRSTKLEDSAMYFCASSPGLAGGVNEQFFGPGTRLTVL.

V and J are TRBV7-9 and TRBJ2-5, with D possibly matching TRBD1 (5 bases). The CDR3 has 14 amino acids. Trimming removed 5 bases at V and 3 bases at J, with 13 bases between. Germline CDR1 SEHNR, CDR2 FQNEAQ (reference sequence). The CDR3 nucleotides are TGTGCCAGCAGCCCTACACTGGACAAAGAGACCCAGTACTTC. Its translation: CASSPTLDKETQYF. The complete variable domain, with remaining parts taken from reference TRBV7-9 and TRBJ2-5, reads DTGVSQNPRHKITKRGQNVTFRCDPISEHNRLYWYRQTLGQGPEFLTYFQNEAQLEKSRLLSDRFSAERPKGSFSTLEIQRTEQGDSAMYLCASSPTLDKETQYFGPGTRLLVL.